A single sample is the source of the 20 T cell receptor beta chains below, sequenced in a study of blood T cells in healthy people across ages. Then a second PCR, running roughly 7 to 11 cycles, was carried out with a sample-barcoded 5' primer and a J-beta primer mix. MiXCR, applied by TCRdb to the 5' RACE reads, yields one record per CDR3 protein. The sample holds roughly 700,000 distinct CDR3 sequences; 25% are singletons and the top ten take around 9.2%. These data were likewise used in another study, on T cells of mothers and their children.

The sequenced sample consisted of blood. The receptors derive from a boy aged 10-17 years in good health.

The chain combines TRBV20-1 with TRBJ1-1; 9 bases align to TRBD1. J gave up 2 bases and V 6 bases, and 4 bases lay outside the gene matches. Germline-derived CDR1 and CDR2 are DFQATT and SNEGSKA (reference sequence). The CDR3 loop spans 13 amino acids. The CDR3 DNA is TGCAGTGCCTGGACAGGGGAAAACACTGAAGCTTTCTTT. Protein sequence: CSAWTGENTEAFF.

This clonotype was detected only a few times. The chain is built from TRBV13 and TRBJ2-5; TRBD2 is a possible D gene (5 bases). This CDR3 spans 17 amino acids. The V gene lost 5 bases and the J gene lost 0 bases, with 19 bases spanning the gap. Germline loops: CDR1 PRHDT, CDR2 FYEKMQ (reference sequence). The CDR3 here is CASSVLGTLSYQETQYF. Here the CDR3 DNA reads TGTGCCAGCAGCGTACTAGGAACCCTCTCGTACCAAGAGACCCAGTACTTC.

This clonotype was seen a few times. The CDR3 bases are TGTGCCAGCAGTAATCCGACAGGGCCCCGCACAGATACGCAGTATTTT. Protein sequence: CASSNPTGPRTDTQYF. The chain uses TRBV6-6 and TRBJ2-3, with 7 bases fitting TRBD1. This CDR3 comprises 16 residues. Germline V CDR1 and CDR2: MNHNY, SVGAGI (reference sequence). Trimming at V came to 5 bases and at J to 1 base, leaving 9 bases not matched to a gene.

This clonotype appeared a few times. The rearrangement uses TRBV12-3 or TRBV12-4 and TRBJ1-1; D is unclear. The CDR3 runs 14 residues. The V end lost 7 bases, the J end lost 5 bases, and 17 bases lay between the germline ends. In nucleotides, the CDR3 is TGTGCCAGCATACCCTCGGGTCCTGAAACTGAAGCTTTCTTT. Translating gives CASIPSGPETEAFF.

The chain employs TRBV5-5 and TRBJ2-7; D remains ambiguous. Deletions cut 0 bases from V and 1 base from J, with 8 bases between. There are 14 residues in the CDR3. Germline V lookup: CDR1 SGHKS, CDR2 YYEKEE (reference sequence). The CDR3 protein is CASSLAADSYEQYF. CDR3 coding DNA: TGTGCCAGCAGCTTGGCGGCGGATTCCTACGAGCAGTACTTC. Complete variable domain (other parts from reference TRBV5-5 and TRBJ2-7): DAGVTQSPTHLIKTRGQQVTLRCSPISGHKSVSWYQQVLGQGPQFIFQYYEKEERGRGNFPDRFSARQFPNYSSELNVNALLLGDSALYLCASSLAADSYEQYFGPGTRLTVT.

The count of this clonotype is one. The V gene is TRBV28, the J gene TRBJ2-3; D is possibly TRBD2 (5 bases). This CDR3 contains 13 residues. From germline, CDR1 is MDHEN and CDR2 SYDVKM. V was clipped by 2 bases and J by 7 bases, with 10 bases between them. The CDR3 DNA reads TGTGCCAGCAGTTTAAGCCGGGAAAATACGCAGTATTTT. Protein sequence: CASSLSRENTQYF.

The sample holds a few counts of this clonotype. The gene calls are TRBV12-3 or TRBV12-4 and TRBJ2-7; D remains unclear. Trimming removed 3 bases at V and 2 bases at J, with 11 bases between. The CDR3 runs to 14 residues. The DNA of the CDR3 is TGTGCCAGCAGTTTTCCAGGACCTACCTACGAGCAGTACTTC. Translating it yields CASSFPGPTYEQYF.

The chain carries TRBV4-1 and TRBJ1-4; D unresolved. This CDR3 spans 13 amino acids. Deletions cut 3 bases from V and 8 bases from J, with 10 bases between. The germline V gene has CDR1 MGHRA and CDR2 YSYEKL. CDR3 region: CASSQVTGEKLFF. In DNA, the CDR3 is TGCGCCAGCAGCCAGGTCACCGGGGAAAAACTGTTTTTT.

This chain connects TRBV6-5 to TRBJ2-7; 7 nucleotides align to TRBD1. The CDR3 length is 15 residues. Germline CDR1 reads MNHEY; CDR2 reads SVGAGI. The trim removed 6 bases at V and 6 bases at J, leaving 14 bases unmatched. The CDR3: CASSHATDRALEQYF. The CDR3 DNA is TGTGCCAGCAGCCATGCAACCGACAGGGCGCTCGAGCAGTACTTC.

Only a few counts were recorded for this clonotype. V is TRBV29-1 and J is TRBJ2-1, with D possibly matching TRBD2 (5 bases). V was trimmed by 6 bases and J by 8 bases, leaving 20 bases between them. The CDR3 contains 14 residues. Germline-derived CDR1 and CDR2 are SQVTM and ANQGSEA. The CDR3 sequence: CSVSGPVGGDEQFF. For the CDR3, the DNA is TGCAGCGTAAGCGGCCCGGTCGGTGGGGATGAGCAGTTCTTC.

This chain connects TRBV2 to TRBJ2-5; a possible D gene is TRBD2 (6 bases). The closer fit of TRBJ2-1 to the DNA end suggests the J call may be wrong. Germline-derived CDR1 and CDR2 are SNHLY and FYNNEI. The CDR3 consists of 12 residues. This chain's CDR3 is CASSVRGFEQFF. Written as DNA, the CDR3 is TGTGCCAGCAGTGTCCGGGGGTTTGAGCAGTTCTTC.

CDR3 nucleotides: TGCAGCGTTGACGGGGAGGCTAGCGGGGAGCGGGTCATTCAGTACTTC. Protein sequence: CSVDGEASGERVIQYF. The V and J genes are TRBV29-1 and TRBJ2-4; TRBD2 matches 9 bases. Trimming took 3 bases from V and 9 from J; bases not matched to a gene: 15. The V gene's germline CDR1 is SQVTM and CDR2 ANQGSEA. This CDR3 is built from 16 residues.

V is TRBV20-1 and J is TRBJ2-7, with 7 bases identical to TRBD2. This CDR3 spans 20 amino acids. Germline CDR1 is DFQATT and CDR2 is SNEGSKA (reference sequence). V was pared by 5 bases and J by 4 bases, with 29 bases of the junction left unmatched. The CDR3 spells CSAPLPLAASGEDRGYEQYF. CDR3 DNA: TGCAGTGCTCCCCTCCCCCTAGCGGCGAGCGGAGAGGATCGGGGATACGAGCAGTACTTC.

This sequence joins TRBV7-6 and TRBJ2-2; D gene unclear. From germline, CDR1 is SGHVS and CDR2 FNYEAQ. This CDR3 spans 13 amino acids. Trimming cost V 4 bases and J 6 bases, with 9 bases left between them. The CDR3: CASSSERAGELFF. The CDR3 nucleotides are TGTGCCAGCAGCTCTGAACGGGCCGGGGAGCTGTTTTTT.

The chain uses TRBV10-3 and TRBJ2-3; 9 bases fit TRBD1. Germline CDR1 and CDR2: ENHRY and SYGVKD. J gave up 4 bases and V 2 bases, and 4 bases lay outside the gene matches. CDR3 size: 15 residues. The DNA for the CDR3 is TGTGCCATCAGTGAGGGGGACAGGGTGGCAGATACGCAGTATTTT. Its translation is CAISEGDRVADTQYF.

The CDR3 bases are TGTGCCAGCAGTTCCGCTCGTCGGCGGGGAACCTACGAGCAGTACTTC. Its translation is CASSSARRRGTYEQYF. This rearrangement joins TRBV6-6 to TRBJ2-7; D perhaps matches TRBD2 (6 bases). Germline V gene sequence: CDR1 MNHNY, CDR2 SVGAGI (reference sequence). Deletions cut 4 bases from V and 2 bases from J, with 18 bases between. The CDR3 has 16 residues.

This clonotype showed up just once. The chain combines TRBV12-3 or TRBV12-4 with TRBJ1-5, with 7 positions matching TRBD1. CDR3 size: 16 residues. V shed 6 bases, J shed 0 bases, and the junction held 8 bases outside the gene matches. The CDR3 DNA reads as TGTGCCAGCAGCTGGGGACAGAGGAATAGCAATCAGCCCCAGCATTTT. This codes for CASSWGQRNSNQPQHF.

The chain couples TRBV20-1 to TRBJ2-5, with no clear D. Per germline, CDR1 DFQATT and CDR2 SNEGSKA (reference sequence). V shed 0 bases and J shed 1 base, with 15 bases lying between them. The CDR3 covers 16 residues. This chain's CDR3 is CSARDGPDLPQETQYF. CDR3 sequence (DNA): TGCAGTGCTAGAGATGGGCCAGACTTACCCCAAGAGACCCAGTACTTC.

Only a few counts were recorded for this clonotype. V gene TRBV28 combines with J gene TRBJ2-1; 8 bases map to TRBD2. Germline CDR1 is MDHEN and CDR2 is SYDVKM. CDR3 length: 13 residues. Germline trimming cut 8 bases from V and 5 bases from J; bases unmatched to any gene: 5. For the CDR3, the DNA is TGTGCCAGCCTTCTAGCGGGTAACAATGAGCAGTTCTTC. Its protein product is CASLLAGNNEQFF.

This sequence joins TRBV20-1 and TRBJ1-3; 7 bases are shared with TRBD1. The CDR3 sequence is 13 residues long. Unmatched junction bases numbered 2, after V lost 2 bases and J lost 4 bases. Looked up from germline, CDR1 is DFQATT and CDR2 is SNEGSKA (reference sequence). The CDR3 loop is CSARTGAGNTIYF. CDR3 DNA: TGCAGTGCTAGAACAGGGGCGGGAAACACCATATATTTT.